This TCR beta chain was recovered during a study of metastatic and nonmetastatic thyroid tumors. The wider study: Comparative analysis of repertoires was undertaken across blood and tumor or nodule tissue obtained from malignant and benign thyroid patients.

Original analysis: What underpinned the distant-metastasis classifier for papillary thyroid cancer was the set of CDR3 differences across clinicopathological groups. TCRdb reprocessed the PCR reads via MiXCR. None of the V and J calls come from the authors' own analysis; TCRdb made them. This table has under 15,000 clones, approximately 12% appearing once. This CDR3 contains 12 residues. Germline CDR1 KGHDR, CDR2 SFDVKD. Each patient came to thyroid surgery without any prior treatment (of any kind). The chain carries TRBV24-1 and TRBJ2-1, with 9 bases lining up with TRBD1. Sequences were obtained from blood. The sequence derives from a female donor with papillary thyroid cancer or a benign thyroid nodule (not recorded which). Some clones in this sample may be carry-over from other donors' samples. The CDR3 DNA follows: TGTGACAACAGGACAGGGGTAGGGGAGCAGTTCTTC. Translation gives CDNRTGVGEQFF.